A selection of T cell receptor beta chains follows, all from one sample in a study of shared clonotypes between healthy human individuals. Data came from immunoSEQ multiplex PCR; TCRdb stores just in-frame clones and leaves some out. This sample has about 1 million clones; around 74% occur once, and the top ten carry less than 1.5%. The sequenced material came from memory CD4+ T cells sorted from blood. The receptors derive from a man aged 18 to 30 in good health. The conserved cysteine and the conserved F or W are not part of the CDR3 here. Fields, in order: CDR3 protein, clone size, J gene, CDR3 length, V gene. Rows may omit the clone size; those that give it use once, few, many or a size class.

CDR3: RTDWNTIY
size: NA
J: TRBJ1-3
length: 8
V: TRBV29-1

CDR3: ASSQERDSWWDEQF
size: NA
J: TRBJ2-1
length: 14
V: TRBV14

CDR3: ASSSRTTNEKLF
size: NA
J: TRBJ1-4
length: 12
V: TRBV5-6

CDR3: ASSLDRGNYNEQF
size: NA
J: TRBJ2-1
length: 13
V: TRBV5-1

CDR3: SVVRGWPYEQY
size: NA
J: NA
length: 11
V: TRBV29-1

CDR3: ASSSLAGSSSSYNEQF
size: NA
J: TRBJ2-1
length: 16
V: TRBV5-1

CDR3: ASSLGTGLGNEQF
size: NA
J: TRBJ2-1
length: 13
V: TRBV5-5

CDR3: ASSVVAGGTGELF
size: NA
J: TRBJ2-2
length: 13
V: TRBV2

CDR3: ASSQDWGRNQPQH
size: NA
J: TRBJ1-5
length: 13
V: TRBV4-2

CDR3: ASSSGTSGASQETQY
size: NA
J: TRBJ2-5
length: 15
V: TRBV7-9

CDR3: ASSKDVQEGYGYT
size: NA
J: TRBJ1-2
length: 13
V: TRBV5-6

CDR3: ASSQRGRGTEAF
size: NA
J: TRBJ1-1
length: 12
V: TRBV11-1

CDR3: ASSLSYGQGAKGETQY
size: NA
J: TRBJ2-5
length: 16
V: TRBV11-2

CDR3: ASTTGWYEQY
size: NA
J: TRBJ2-7
length: 10
V: TRBV7-2

CDR3: ASSLSPTTNEKLF
size: few
J: TRBJ1-4
length: 13
V: TRBV27

CDR3: ASSPMGLNTGELF
size: NA
J: TRBJ2-2
length: 13
V: TRBV5-1

CDR3: AWAKPTDTQY
size: NA
J: TRBJ2-3
length: 10
V: TRBV30

CDR3: ASSSPLAGGMETQY
size: NA
J: TRBJ2-5
length: 14
V: TRBV5-5

CDR3: ASSLDGRGNQPQH
size: NA
J: TRBJ1-5
length: 13
V: TRBV7-8

CDR3: ASSQEGAGGTDTQY
size: once
J: TRBJ2-3
length: 14
V: TRBV4-3

CDR3: ATFTYINQGAYSNQPQH
size: NA
J: TRBJ1-5
length: 17
V: TRBV28

CDR3: AISEGLAGDRAKEQY
size: NA
J: TRBJ2-7
length: 15
V: TRBV10-3

CDR3: AQGQANNEKLF
size: NA
J: TRBJ1-4
length: 11
V: TRBV2

CDR3: ASSPIPYSDYGYT
size: NA
J: TRBJ1-2
length: 13
V: TRBV18

CDR3: ASSPGLADTGELF
size: NA
J: TRBJ2-2
length: 13
V: TRBV18

CDR3: ASSEGPYNSPLH
size: NA
J: TRBJ1-6
length: 12
V: TRBV2